The clone carrying this T cell receptor beta chain has more than one count but fewer than ten. This sample was taken from a study of identical twins. Each CDR3 protein gets one entry after TCRdb re-called the 5' RACE reads with MiXCR. The table lists about 240,000 distinct CDR3 sequences, under 12% of them singletons. The CDR3 length is 15 residues. J was trimmed by 6 bases and V by 2 bases; bases with no gene match: 7. Germline V gene sequence: CDR1 SGHTA, CDR2 FQGNSA. The rearrangement uses TRBV7-2 and TRBJ2-7, with 10 bases that match TRBD2. Material: memory T cells sorted from blood. The receptor comes from a man aged 50 or older in good health. In DNA form, the CDR3 reads TGTGCCAGCAGCTTAAAGCGGGGGGGCGGGTTCGAGCAGTACTTC. Translated: CASSLKRGGGFEQYF.